Here is one T cell receptor beta chain with its context. Produced via immunoSEQ multiplex PCR; TCRdb's table is partial and in-frame only. The top ten clones hold more than 6% of a sample with 400,000 to 450,000 clones, around 90% of them seen once. The data are from a study of control samples from healthy donors and cancer patients. This CDR3 spans 16 amino acids. Per germline, CDR1 MDHEN and CDR2 SYDVKM. The germline V and J ends were trimmed by 4 bases and 7 bases, with 23 bases remaining between them. This TCR came from a man between 35 and 55 years old with head and neck cancer. The material sequenced was PBMCs. The V and J genes are TRBV28 and TRBJ2-7, with D unresolved. This chain's CDR3 is CASSSGPSSELGEQYF. The CDR3 DNA follows: TGTGCCAGCAGTTCTGGGCCATCCTCGGAGTTAGGGGAGCAGTACTTC.